This TCR beta chain came from a study of human T cells and chemical hapten exposure. On the study more broadly: Across samples, TCR yields varied, mostly owing to small differences in pooled library volumes. Study-wide results and limits: Counts of TCRs above 1 in 1000 frequency stayed unchanged with DPC sensitization.

This clonotype was detected a few times. The target antigen is unknown. What the library attached to individual cDNA molecules were unique molecular identifiers. Per the original methods: Ranging from about 23,224 to 750,000, TCR counts per sample had a median value of 95,638. MiXCR, run by TCRdb on the RACE reads, gives a single entry per CDR3 protein. V and J calls and clone size were set by TCRdb, not the authors. The sample records tens of thousands of distinct CDR3 sequences, approximately 9% being singletons. Noted time point: healthy volunteer bleed at 2 weeks. Sequencing started from total RNA isolated from unfractionated whole blood. Trimming removed 1 base from V and 9 bases from J; junction bases left unmatched: 5. This CDR3 is 14 amino acids long. From germline, CDR1 is DFQATT and CDR2 SNEGSKA (reference sequence).

Sequencing was performed on whole blood. This sequence was found in a female donor in good health. Some clones in this sample may be carry-over from other donors' samples. The gene calls are TRBV20-1 and TRBJ1-5, with 11 bases fitting TRBD1. CDR3 protein: CSARGDRGLGPQHF. The CDR3 nucleotides are TGCAGTGCTAGAGGGGACAGGGGGTTGGGGCCCCAGCATTTT.